This entry is about one TCR beta chain. No antigen is known for it. No base quality information exists; no much larger clone differs at one position. This sample stems from a study of blood T cell repertoires in COVID-19 (dated by TCRdb to 2018 to 2020). Study-wide context: Collaborator samples came from the United States, Italy and Spain and covered acute and convalescent phases of COVID-19. The dataset comprised deeply sampled blood TCRbeta repertoires from subjects exposed to, actively infected with, or recovered from COVID-19. Sample metadata almost always included a de-identified subject ID, COVID-19 status, age in years and sex. Where HLA class I and class II types were available, the types were taken from metadata supplied by the sample provider, not from assay-based typing. Samples came from the ongoing ImmuneRACE study (first 160 participants) plus 1,254 subjects from 6 global collaborators. A freely available public database, intended as a resource for researchers studying the immune response to SARS-CoV-2, is where the repertoires were released. The material from the prospective study consisted of cDNA or gDNA derived from T cells, B-cell-depleted T cells, or PBMCs.

The collaborating institutions used their own protocols to collect whole blood in K2EDTA tubes. For TCRbeta analysis, collaborators shipped samples as frozen whole blood, isolated PBMCs, or DNA extracted from either of those sample types. Spanning cysteine to phenylalanine, the CDR3 consists of 15 amino acids. Of all the DNA, just the CDR3 is kept, 45 bases in frame from base 1. V and J lose 10 bases and 1 base, and a span of 17 bases separates them. The CDR1 and CDR2 encoded by the germline V gene (reference sequence) are LNHDA and SQIVND. Paper-wide results and their limitations: The quantity of clinical and demographic metadata differed by source and by participant and was supplied without curation.

TCRbeta CDR3 regions were amplified from genomic DNA by means of the immunoSEQ Assay, a bias-controlled multiplex PCR. Regarding the original processing steps: The number of nucleated cells in each sample was estimated by amplification of reference gene primers within the assay. Sequence reads were collapsed and filtered to measure the absolute abundance of every unique TCRbeta CDR3 rearrangement. For each sample, productive Simpson clonality was calculated by taking the square root of Simpson's diversity index across productive rearrangements. TCRdb took this table from immuneACCESS and kept in-frame rearrangements with V and J called. Such tables lack part of the clones; where checked against another copy, unresolved V genes explain under half of the gap, and the rest is unexplained. V, J and clone size are those of that table, while D and trimming were read from the DNA. In all, the sample holds about 55,000 clones, and about 91% of those were seen once. The ten biggest clones cover less than 7.5% of the sample.

The sequence links TRBV19 to TRBJ2-1; TRBD2 is a possible D gene, resting on 5 matching bases. The sequenced material came from peripheral blood. The receptor was derived from a man in his forties or fifties with active COVID-19. The bases are TGTGCCACAAAATATGATCGGGGATCCTACAATGAGCAGTTCTTC. Its coded protein is CATKYDRGSYNEQFF.